The next 15 T cell receptor beta chains were all read from a single sample in a study of blood T cell repertoires in COVID-19. Repertoires were generated with immunoSEQ multiplex PCR, while TCRdb's copy carries only in-frame clones and drops some. The sample carries some 350,000 clones, roughly nine tenths recorded once. Sequencing used peripheral blood. Every receptor here comes from a woman aged 30 to 39 with COVID-19, enrolled during active disease.

The V call is TRBV19, the J call TRBJ2-1; 11 bases are shared with TRBD2. V gave up 3 bases and J gave up 5 bases; unmatched junction bases: 9. From germline, CDR1 is LNHDA and CDR2 SQIVND (reference sequence). The CDR3 sequence is 17 residues long. The CDR3 here is CASSMGMGLAVNNEQFF. The CDR3 nucleotides are TGTGCCAGTAGTATGGGTATGGGACTAGCGGTTAACAATGAGCAGTTCTTC.

The chain joins TRBV24-1 to TRBJ2-5, with D unresolved. This CDR3 region has 13 residues. CDR1 KGHDR and CDR2 SFDVKD come from the germline V gene. The V gene lost 4 bases and the J gene lost 2 bases, with 7 bases spanning the gap. The CDR3 region is CATSEHIQETQYF. Here the CDR3 DNA reads TGTGCCACCAGTGAACATATTCAAGAGACCCAGTACTTC.

The chain uses TRBV2 and TRBJ2-2; D gene ambiguous. Germline V CDR1 and CDR2: SNHLY, FYNNEI. The CDR3 has 15 amino acids. V was trimmed by 0 bases and J by 6 bases, leaving 11 bases between them. The CDR3 DNA reads TGTGCCAGCAGTGAAGCGCCCGGGTTTGCCGGGGAGCTGTTTTTT. The encoded protein is CASSEAPGFAGELFF.

This chain uses TRBV14 with TRBJ1-1, with D tentatively TRBD1 (5 bases). Trimming removed 1 base from V and 0 bases from J, with 15 bases in between. The CDR3 runs 17 residues. Germline loops: CDR1 SGHDN, CDR2 FVKESK. The CDR3 is CASSQVGGSQMNTEAFF. In nucleotides, the CDR3 is TGTGCCAGCAGCCAAGTGGGGGGGTCCCAAATGAACACTGAAGCTTTCTTT.

V usage is TRBV6-5 and J usage is TRBJ2-7, with D possibly being TRBD2 (6 bases). The CDR3 spans 15 residues. Germline V gives CDR1 MNHEY, CDR2 SVGAGI. Trimming removed 0 bases from V and 3 bases from J, with 12 bases in between. The DNA for the CDR3 is TGTGCCAGCAGTTACTCCGGGACTGGAGACTACGAGCAGTACTTC. Translating gives CASSYSGTGDYEQYF.

The gene calls are TRBV28 and TRBJ2-7, with D maybe TRBD1 (6 bases). Trimming took 6 bases from V and 4 from J, leaving 22 bases between them. Germline V lookup: CDR1 MDHEN, CDR2 SYDVKM. The CDR3 covers 16 residues. In DNA form, the CDR3 reads TGTGCCAGCAGCTACAGAGGGGGAAGTGGTATGTACGAGCAGTACTTC. Translation: CASSYRGGSGMYEQYF.

This clone has only one observation. V gene TRBV27 combines with J gene TRBJ2-1, with 10 bases matching TRBD2. The germline V gene has CDR1 MNHEY and CDR2 SMNVEV (reference sequence). V was pared by 6 bases and J by 11 bases, with 16 bases of the junction left unmatched. The CDR3 extends over 16 amino acids. The CDR3 DNA sequence: TGTGCCAGCAGCCCCGTGCAAGCGGGAGGGGGTGCTCAGCAGTTCTTC. Amino acids: CASSPVQAGGGAQQFF.

This clone came up once. V usage is TRBV7-2 and J usage is TRBJ2-1; TRBD2 matches 8 bases. The V gene end was trimmed by 5 bases and the J gene end by 7 bases; junction bases not matched to a gene: 10. Germline CDR1 reads SGHTA; CDR2 reads FQGNSA. The CDR3 consists of 15 residues. The CDR3 region has the DNA TGTGCCAGCAGCCCACGGGGGGGCATTCGGAATGAGCAGTTCTTC. Protein sequence: CASSPRGGIRNEQFF.

V usage is TRBV19 and J usage is TRBJ1-1; 12 positions match TRBD1. Germline V lookup: CDR1 LNHDA, CDR2 SQIVND (reference sequence). The CDR3 contains 17 residues. V dropped 3 bases and J dropped 7; count of bases not matched to a gene: 12. The CDR3 region is CASSILLMGQGAHEAFF. CDR3 coding DNA: TGTGCCAGTAGTATTCTTCTAATGGGACAGGGGGCTCATGAAGCTTTCTTT.

The V call is TRBV6-5, the J call TRBJ1-1; possibly TRBD1 for D (5 bases). V was shortened by 7 bases and J by 3 bases, with 9 bases between the two germline ends. The CDR3 loop spans 12 amino acids. Germline V gene lookup returns CDR1 MNHEY and CDR2 SVGAGI. This chain's CDR3 is CASTDRHTEAFF. The CDR3 DNA reads TGTGCCAGCACCGACAGACACACTGAAGCTTTCTTT.

V usage is TRBV27 and J usage is TRBJ1-1; 9 nucleotides line up with TRBD1. The germline V gene has CDR1 MNHEY and CDR2 SMNVEV (reference sequence). The CDR3 is 15 amino acids. V gave up 6 bases and J gave up 0 bases; unmatched junction bases: 5. CDR3 nucleotides: TGTGCCAGCAGCAACAGGGGGCGCGTGAACACTGAAGCTTTCTTT. Its translation is CASSNRGRVNTEAFF.

The chain recombines TRBV5-1 with TRBJ2-3; 14 nucleotides align to TRBD2. The germline V gene has CDR1 SGHRS and CDR2 YFSETQ. Trimming took 2 bases from V and 0 from J; bases not matched to a gene: 2. This CDR3 has 17 amino acids. The CDR3 is CASSFGTSGGSTDTQYF. As DNA, the CDR3 is TGCGCCAGCAGCTTCGGGACTAGCGGGGGTAGCACAGATACGCAGTATTTT.

This chain uses TRBV18 with TRBJ1-4, with D hard to call. This CDR3 is built from 18 residues. The V end lost 0 bases, the J end lost 3 bases, and 17 bases lay between the germline ends. Germline lookup yields CDR1 KGHSH and CDR2 LQKENI. The CDR3 protein is CASSPPPGPVVSNEKLFF. The DNA of the CDR3 is TGTGCCAGCTCACCACCGCCAGGTCCGGTGGTGTCTAATGAAAAACTGTTTTTT.

The V call is TRBV29-1, the J call TRBJ1-4; D ambiguous. Per the germline V gene, CDR1 is SQVTM and CDR2 is ANQGSEA. The ends were cut back, 3 bases at V and 6 bases at J, with 11 bases in the middle. The CDR3 is made up of 13 amino acids. The CDR3 DNA reads as TGCAGCGTTGAGTTGGGCGGGTATGAAAAACTGTTTTTT. It is translated as CSVELGGYEKLFF.

CDR3 nucleotide sequence: TGTGCCAGCAGCTTGGGACTAGACACAGATACGCAGTATTTT. Its translation: CASSLGLDTDTQYF. V and J are TRBV13 and TRBJ2-3; 8 bases line up with TRBD2. The CDR3 consists of 14 residues. CDR1 PRHDT and CDR2 FYEKMQ come from the germline V gene (reference sequence). The V gene end was trimmed by 3 bases and the J gene end by 2 bases; junction bases not matched to a gene: 1.